These 21 T cell receptor beta chains came from one sample sequenced in a study of vaccination and CD4 T cells after COVID-19. TCRdb passed the PCR reads through MiXCR, listing each CDR3 protein once. The data show 20,000 or so distinct CDR3 sequences, with about 60% seen just once and 1.1% held by the top ten. Here the sequenced sample was CD4+ T cells from blood, taken before SARS-CoV-2 vaccination. The receptor set was obtained from a human donor who had recovered from COVID-19.

The CDR3 DNA reads as TGTGCCAGCAGCTCCGAATCTAGCGGAATCCCCCTCGAGCAGTACTTC. Translating it yields CASSSESSGIPLEQYF. V gene TRBV7-2 combines with J gene TRBJ2-7, with TRBD2 matching 7 bases. V lost 4 bases to trimming and J lost 6 bases; unmatched junction nucleotides: 15. Germline assignment: CDR1 SGHTA and CDR2 FQGNSA. There are 16 residues in the CDR3.

This chain joins TRBV6-2 or TRBV6-3 and TRBJ1-5, with D possibly matching TRBD1 (6 bases). V shed 6 bases and J shed 7 bases, with 19 bases lying between them. Germline assignment: CDR1 MNHEY and CDR2 SVGEGT. The CDR3 runs to 15 residues. Here the CDR3 DNA reads TGTGCCAGCAGCCCACAGGGAGGGCCATGGCAGCCCCAGCATTTT. As protein: CASSPQGGPWQPQHF.

This rearrangement joins TRBV2 to TRBJ2-7; D may be TRBD1 or TRBD2 (5 bases each). This CDR3 is built from 14 residues. V dropped 3 bases and J dropped 2 bases, with 11 bases sitting between them. Per the germline V gene, CDR1 is SNHLY and CDR2 is FYNNEI. CDR3 amino acids: CASSDHLGAYEQYF. The DNA for the CDR3 is TGTGCCAGCAGTGACCATTTGGGGGCCTACGAGCAGTACTTC. Full variable domain (remainder filled in from reference TRBV2 and TRBJ2-7): EPEVTQTPSHQVTQMGQEVILRCVPISNHLYFYWYRQILGQKVEFLVSFYNNEISEKSEIFDDQFSVERPDGSNFTLKIRSTKLEDSAMYFCASSDHLGAYEQYFGPGTRLTVT.

This chain links TRBV9 with TRBJ1-5, with 7 bases that match TRBD1. V lost 3 bases and J lost 5; bases outside the gene matches: 2. The CDR3 is made up of 13 amino acids. The germline CDR1 and CDR2 sequences are SGDLS and YYNGEE. CDR3 amino acids: CASSEDRDQPQHF. CDR3 nucleotide sequence: TGTGCCAGCAGCGAAGACAGGGATCAGCCCCAGCATTTT.

The count of this clonotype is one. The gene calls are TRBV5-4 and TRBJ1-6; D call uncertain. Germline V CDR1 and CDR2: SGHNT, YYREEE (reference sequence). With 4 bases removed from V and 6 bases from J, the gap between germline ends came to 11 bases. This CDR3 has 14 residues. CDR3 region: CASSPREGNSPLHF. The DNA of the CDR3 is TGTGCCAGCAGCCCAAGGGAGGGTAATTCACCCCTCCACTTT.

This clonotype occurred a few times. The V and J genes are TRBV20-1 and TRBJ1-1, with 7 bases matching TRBD1. The CDR3 is 13 residues long. Germline trimming cut 5 bases from V and 2 bases from J; bases unmatched to any gene: 5. The V gene's germline CDR1 is DFQATT and CDR2 SNEGSKA (reference sequence). The CDR3 DNA sequence: TGCAGTGCTCGGCGACAGGGAAACACTGAAGCTTTCTTT. It translates to CSARRQGNTEAFF.

This chain connects TRBV15 to TRBJ1-2; D is perhaps TRBD1 (5 bases). The length of the CDR3 is 13 residues. With 5 bases removed from V and 2 bases from J, the gap between germline ends came to 9 bases. CDR1 LNHNV and CDR2 YYDKDF come from the germline V gene (reference sequence). The DNA for the CDR3 is TGTGCCACCAGCCATGACAGAAACTATGGCTACACCTTC. Translation: CATSHDRNYGYTF.

The sample holds one count of this clonotype. The chain recombines TRBV2 with TRBJ2-1, with D possibly matching TRBD1 (5 bases). The ends were cut back, 9 bases at V and 5 bases at J, with 17 bases in the middle. Germline CDR1 and CDR2: SNHLY and FYNNEI. This CDR3 contains 14 residues. The CDR3 sequence is CASGASRIDNEQFF. CDR3 DNA sequence: TGTGCCAGTGGGGCGTCCCGGATCGACAATGAGCAGTTCTTC. The full variable domain, its missing parts supplied by reference TRBV2 and TRBJ2-1, is EPEVTQTPSHQVTQMGQEVILRCVPISNHLYFYWYRQILGQKVEFLVSFYNNEISEKSEIFDDQFSVERPDGSNFTLKIRSTKLEDSAMYFCASGASRIDNEQFFGPGTRLTVL.

The CDR3 nucleotides read TGCAGTGCTAGATCGGGACAGGGGGTCTCACCCCTCCACTTT. Translated: CSARSGQGVSPLHF. The rearrangement uses TRBV20-1 and TRBJ1-6; 11 bases are a match to TRBD1. V lost 2 bases and J lost 10; bases outside the gene matches: 4. Germline CDR1 DFQATT, CDR2 SNEGSKA (reference sequence). This CDR3 region has 14 residues.

This clonotype was seen only once. The chain joins TRBV20-1 to TRBJ2-1, with 8 nucleotides matching TRBD2. Germline V gene sequence: CDR1 DFQATT, CDR2 SNEGSKA (reference sequence). The V segment lost 1 base and the J segment 1 base; nucleotides outside the gene matches: 6. The CDR3 runs 16 residues. Here the CDR3 reads CSARARSGRSYNEQFF. The CDR3 DNA sequence: TGCAGTGCTAGAGCACGCAGCGGGAGATCCTACAATGAGCAGTTCTTC.

This clonotype was seen only a few times. This chain uses TRBV28 with TRBJ1-5; D is ambiguous. This CDR3 contains 15 residues. Per the germline V gene, CDR1 is MDHEN and CDR2 is SYDVKM. The V end lost 4 bases, the J end lost 4 bases, and 14 bases lay between the germline ends. CDR3 bases: TGTGCCAGCAGTTCCCGGGGTCGGTTAAATCAGCCCCAGCATTTT. The encoded protein is CASSSRGRLNQPQHF.

This chain uses TRBV5-8 with TRBJ2-6; no firm D call. The CDR3 has 13 amino acids. Germline-derived CDR1 and CDR2 are SGHTS and YDEGEE. Trimming removed 7 bases at V and 1 base at J, with 6 bases between. The CDR3 protein is CASLLSGANVLTF. CDR3 DNA: TGTGCCAGCCTACTATCTGGGGCCAACGTCCTGACTTTC.

The rearrangement uses TRBV7-3 and TRBJ1-2; maybe TRBD1 (6 bases). The V gene lost 5 bases and the J gene lost 6 bases, with 16 bases spanning the gap. Germline V gene lookup returns CDR1 SGHTA and CDR2 FQGTGA. The CDR3 is 14 residues long. CDR3 nucleotides: TGTGCCAGCAGCCCCCGGGGGGGCCGCGATGGCTACACCTTC. This codes for CASSPRGGRDGYTF. Looking up the rest from reference TRBV7-3 and TRBJ1-2 gives the full variable domain: GAGVSQTPSNKVTEKGKYVELRCDPISGHTALYWYRQSLGQGPEFLIYFQGTGAADDSGLPNDRFFAVRPEGSVSTLKIQRTERGDSAVYLCASSPRGGRDGYTFGSGTRLTVV.

This clonotype has a handful of counts. The rearrangement joins TRBV20-1 to TRBJ2-2; D unresolved. Germline V CDR1 and CDR2: DFQATT, SNEGSKA (reference sequence). V dropped 0 bases and J dropped 3 bases, with 5 bases sitting between them. The CDR3 is 13 residues long. The CDR3 DNA reads as TGCAGTGCTAGAGAGGCGCACACCGGGGAGCTGTTTTTT. This encodes CSAREAHTGELFF.

V gene TRBV11-1 combines with J gene TRBJ2-7, with TRBD2 as a possible D gene (6 bases). Germline CDR1 is SGHAT and CDR2 is FQDESV (reference sequence). CDR3 length equals 15 residues. Trimming cost V 5 bases and J 3 bases, with 17 bases left between them. CDR3: CASSPAGLANYEQYF. The DNA of the CDR3 is TGTGCCAGCAGCCCGGCCGGCCTAGCGAACTACGAGCAGTACTTC.

The chain uses TRBV7-9 and TRBJ2-7; D is undetermined. From germline, CDR1 is SEHNR and CDR2 FQNEAQ (reference sequence). The length of the CDR3 is 14 residues. Between the trimmed V and J ends, which lost 3 bases and 2 bases, there was a span of 11 bases. The CDR3 here is CASSFSREAYEQYF. In DNA form, the CDR3 reads TGTGCCAGCAGCTTCTCTCGAGAAGCCTACGAGCAGTACTTC.

The rearrangement links TRBV11-2 to TRBJ2-5, with D possibly matching TRBD1 (5 bases). Trimming stripped 0 bases from V and 0 bases from J, with 11 bases between. CDR3 size: 16 residues. Germline-derived CDR1 and CDR2 are SGHAT and FQNNGV. CDR3 sequence: CASSLDGSGYQETQYF. CDR3 DNA sequence: TGTGCCAGCAGCTTAGATGGGTCAGGGTACCAAGAGACCCAGTACTTC.

The chain recombines TRBV27 with TRBJ1-5, with TRBD1 identical over 9 bases. The length of the CDR3 is 14 residues. V was pared by 6 bases and J by 4 bases, with 4 bases of the junction left unmatched. Germline lookup yields CDR1 MNHEY and CDR2 SMNVEV (reference sequence). CDR3 coding DNA: TGTGCCAGCAGCATTGACAGGGGGAATCAGCCCCAGCATTTT. It encodes CASSIDRGNQPQHF.

This chain connects TRBV28 to TRBJ1-1; D uncertain. Trimming took off 5 bases at V and 7 bases at J, with 11 bases between the two ends. CDR1 and CDR2 (germline): MDHEN, SYDVKM. The CDR3 covers 12 residues. CDR3 sequence (DNA): TGTGCCAGCAGTCCCCGGGTGCTTGAAGCTTTCTTT. This sequence encodes CASSPRVLEAFF.

As for this clonotype: The junction shows a germline mismatch at one end, possibly a read error. The chain employs TRBV6-5 and TRBJ2-5, with 8 bases aligning to TRBD2. CDR3 size: 16 residues. Germline V lookup: CDR1 MNHEY, CDR2 SVGAGI. CDR3 nucleotide sequence: TGTGCCAGCAGTTCCGCCGGGACTAGGATAAGAGAGGCCCAGTACTTC. Its protein is CASSSAGTRIREAQYF.

The chain is built from TRBV7-9 and TRBJ1-1; D is unresolved. Trimming pared 4 bases from V and 6 bases from J, leaving 9 bases between. Germline CDR1 SEHNR, CDR2 FQNEAQ (reference sequence). The CDR3 has 12 residues. CDR3 region: CASSSVLPEAFF. DNA of the CDR3: TGTGCCAGCAGCTCGGTCCTCCCTGAAGCTTTCTTT.